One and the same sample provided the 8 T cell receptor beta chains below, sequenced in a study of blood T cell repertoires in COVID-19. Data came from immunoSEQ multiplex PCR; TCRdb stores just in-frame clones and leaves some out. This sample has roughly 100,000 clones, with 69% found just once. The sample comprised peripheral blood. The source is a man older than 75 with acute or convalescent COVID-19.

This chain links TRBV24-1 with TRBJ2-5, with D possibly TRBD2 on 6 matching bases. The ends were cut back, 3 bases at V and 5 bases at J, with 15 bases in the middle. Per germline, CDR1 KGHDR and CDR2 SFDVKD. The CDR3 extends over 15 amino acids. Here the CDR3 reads CATSDNRRDRETQYF. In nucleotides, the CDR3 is TGTGCCACCAGTGATAATCGGCGGGATCGGGAGACCCAGTACTTC.

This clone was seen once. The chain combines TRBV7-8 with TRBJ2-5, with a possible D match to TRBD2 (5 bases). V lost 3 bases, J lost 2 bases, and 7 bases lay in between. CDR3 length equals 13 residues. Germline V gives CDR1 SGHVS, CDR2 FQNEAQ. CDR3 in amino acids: CASSFREQETQYF. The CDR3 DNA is TGTGCCAGCAGCTTCCGGGAACAAGAGACCCAGTACTTC. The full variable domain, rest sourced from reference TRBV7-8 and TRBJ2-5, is GAGVSQSPRYKVAKRGQDVALRCDPISGHVSLFWYQQALGQGPEFLTYFQNEAQLDKSGLPSDRFFAERPEGSVSTLKIQRTQQEDSAVYLCASSFREQETQYFGPGTRLLVL.

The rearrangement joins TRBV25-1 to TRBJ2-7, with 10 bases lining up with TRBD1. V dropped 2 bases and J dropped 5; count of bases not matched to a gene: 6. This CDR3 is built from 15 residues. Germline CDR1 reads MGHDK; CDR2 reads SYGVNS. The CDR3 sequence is CASSETGDRGHEQYF. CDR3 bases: TGTGCCAGCAGTGAAACCGGGGACAGGGGACACGAGCAGTACTTC.

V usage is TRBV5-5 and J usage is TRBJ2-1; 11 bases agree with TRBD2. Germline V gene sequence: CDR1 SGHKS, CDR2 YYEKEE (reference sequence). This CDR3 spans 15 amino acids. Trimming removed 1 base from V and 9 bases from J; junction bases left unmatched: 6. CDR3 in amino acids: CASSLTSGSGIEQFF. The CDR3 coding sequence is TGTGCCAGCAGCTTGACTAGCGGGAGCGGGATTGAGCAGTTCTTC. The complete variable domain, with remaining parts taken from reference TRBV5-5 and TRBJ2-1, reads DAGVTQSPTHLIKTRGQQVTLRCSPISGHKSVSWYQQVLGQGPQFIFQYYEKEERGRGNFPDRFSARQFPNYSSELNVNALLLGDSALYLCASSLTSGSGIEQFFGPGTRLTVL.

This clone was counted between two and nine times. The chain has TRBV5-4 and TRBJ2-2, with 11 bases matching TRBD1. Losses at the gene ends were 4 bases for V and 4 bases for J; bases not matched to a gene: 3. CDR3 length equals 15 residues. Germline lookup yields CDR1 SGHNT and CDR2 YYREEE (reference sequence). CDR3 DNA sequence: TGTGCCAGCAGCAAGGGACAGGGGGGCACCGGGGAGCTGTTTTTT. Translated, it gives CASSKGQGGTGELFF.

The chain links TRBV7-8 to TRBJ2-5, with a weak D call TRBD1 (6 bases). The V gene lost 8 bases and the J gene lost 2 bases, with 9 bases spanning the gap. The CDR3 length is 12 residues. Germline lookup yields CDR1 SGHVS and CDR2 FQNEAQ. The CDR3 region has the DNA TGTGCCAGCGGACAGCCTCAAGAGACCCAGTACTTC. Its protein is CASGQPQETQYF.

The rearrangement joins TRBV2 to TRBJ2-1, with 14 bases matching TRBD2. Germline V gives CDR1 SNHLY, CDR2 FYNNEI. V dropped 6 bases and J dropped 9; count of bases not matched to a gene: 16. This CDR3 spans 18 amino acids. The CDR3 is CASRETGTSGRFVAEQFF. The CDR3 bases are TGTGCCAGCAGAGAGACGGGGACTAGCGGGAGATTTGTGGCTGAGCAGTTCTTC.

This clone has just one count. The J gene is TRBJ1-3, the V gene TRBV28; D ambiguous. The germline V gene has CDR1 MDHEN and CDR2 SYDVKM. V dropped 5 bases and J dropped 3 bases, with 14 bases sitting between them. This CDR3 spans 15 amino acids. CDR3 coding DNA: TGTGCCAGCAGTCCCCTAGATTCGGGTGGAAACACCATATATTTT. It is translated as CASSPLDSGGNTIYF.